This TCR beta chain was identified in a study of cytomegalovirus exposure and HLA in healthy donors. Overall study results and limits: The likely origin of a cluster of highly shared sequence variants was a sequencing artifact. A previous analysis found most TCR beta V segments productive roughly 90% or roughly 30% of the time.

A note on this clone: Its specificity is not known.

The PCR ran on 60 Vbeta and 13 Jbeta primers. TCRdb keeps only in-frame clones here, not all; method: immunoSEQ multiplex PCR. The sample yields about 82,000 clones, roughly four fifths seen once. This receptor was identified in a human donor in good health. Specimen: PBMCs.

CDR3 DNA: TGTGCCAGCAGCGTACTGCAGGGGGCGAACACTGAAGCTTTCTTT. Amino acids: CASSVLQGANTEAFF. The V gene is TRBV9, the J gene TRBJ1-1; 8 bases are a match to TRBD1. V shed 1 base, J shed 1 base, and the junction held 3 bases outside the gene matches. Germline V gene data show CDR1 as SGDLS and CDR2 as YYNGEE. The CDR3 spans 15 residues.